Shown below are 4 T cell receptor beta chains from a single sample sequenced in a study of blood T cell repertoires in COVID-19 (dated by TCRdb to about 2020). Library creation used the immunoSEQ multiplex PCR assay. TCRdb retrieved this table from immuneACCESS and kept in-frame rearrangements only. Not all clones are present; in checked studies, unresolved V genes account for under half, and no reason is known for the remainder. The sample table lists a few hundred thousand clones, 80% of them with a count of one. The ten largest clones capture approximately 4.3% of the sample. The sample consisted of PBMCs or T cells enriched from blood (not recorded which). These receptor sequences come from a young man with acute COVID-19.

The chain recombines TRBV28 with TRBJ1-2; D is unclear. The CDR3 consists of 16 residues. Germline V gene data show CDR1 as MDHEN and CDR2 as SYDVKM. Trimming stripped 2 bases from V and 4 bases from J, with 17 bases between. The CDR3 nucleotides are TGTGCCAGCAGTTTAAGCCCCAGGAGGGAGGGCTATGGCTACACCTTC. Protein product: CASSLSPRREGYGYTF.

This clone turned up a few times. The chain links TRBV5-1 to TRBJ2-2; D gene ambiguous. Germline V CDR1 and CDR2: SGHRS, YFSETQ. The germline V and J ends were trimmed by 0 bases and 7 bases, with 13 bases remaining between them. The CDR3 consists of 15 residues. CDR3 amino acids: CASSLAGLTGGELFF. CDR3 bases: TGCGCCAGCAGCTTGGCCGGGTTGACGGGCGGGGAGCTGTTTTTT.

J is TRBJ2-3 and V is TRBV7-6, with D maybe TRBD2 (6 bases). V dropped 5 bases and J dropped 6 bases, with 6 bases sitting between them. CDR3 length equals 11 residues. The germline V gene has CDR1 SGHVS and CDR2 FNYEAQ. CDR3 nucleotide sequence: TGTGCCAGCAGCGCGGGGGATACGCAGTATTTT. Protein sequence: CASSAGDTQYF. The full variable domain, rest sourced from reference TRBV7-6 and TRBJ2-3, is GAGVSQSPRYKVTKRGQDVALRCDPISGHVSLYWYRQALGQGPEFLTYFNYEAQQDKSGLPNDRFSAERPEGSISTLTIQRTEQRDSAMYRCASSAGDTQYFGPGTRLTVL.

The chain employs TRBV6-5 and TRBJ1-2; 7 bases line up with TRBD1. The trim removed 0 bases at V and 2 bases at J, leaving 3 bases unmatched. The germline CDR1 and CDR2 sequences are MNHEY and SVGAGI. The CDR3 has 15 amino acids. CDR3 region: CASSYSGTANYGYTF. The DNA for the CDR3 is TGTGCCAGCAGTTACTCGGGGACAGCCAACTATGGCTACACCTTC.